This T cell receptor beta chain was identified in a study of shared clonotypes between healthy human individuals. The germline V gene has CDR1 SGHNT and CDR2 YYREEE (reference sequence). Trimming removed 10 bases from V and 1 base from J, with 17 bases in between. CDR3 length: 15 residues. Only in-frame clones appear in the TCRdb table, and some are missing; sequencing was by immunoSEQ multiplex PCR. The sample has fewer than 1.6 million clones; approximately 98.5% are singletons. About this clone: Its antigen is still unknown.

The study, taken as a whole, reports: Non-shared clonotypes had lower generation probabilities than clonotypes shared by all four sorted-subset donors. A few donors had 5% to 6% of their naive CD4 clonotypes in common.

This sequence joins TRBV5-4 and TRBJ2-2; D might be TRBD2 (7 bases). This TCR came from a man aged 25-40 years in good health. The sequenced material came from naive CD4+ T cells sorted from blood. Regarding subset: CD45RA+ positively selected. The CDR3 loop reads CAYSRGGMNTGELFF. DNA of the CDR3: TGTGCCTACTCCAGGGGAGGGATGAACACCGGGGAGCTGTTTTTT.